The 9 T cell receptor beta chains listed next were all sequenced from one sample in a study of T cell repertoires in cytomegalovirus infection. Using its own MiXCR run on the reads, TCRdb lists one record per CDR3 protein. This table holds roughly 120,000 distinct CDR3 sequences, roughly 32% found once. Antigens of these TCRs are unknown. The input for sequencing was CD8+ T cells from cultured PBMCs, taken from culture after CMV antigen stimulation. These receptors came from a human donor in good health (CMV status not recorded). Some clones in this sample may be carry-over from other donors' samples.

This clonotype was counted a few times. The chain carries TRBV7-6 and TRBJ2-5; 7 bases are a match to TRBD2. The CDR3 extends over 13 amino acids. V was clipped by 3 bases and J by 2 bases; unmatched bases: 0. Germline values: CDR1 SGHVS, CDR2 FNYEAQ. The CDR3 coding sequence is TGTGCCAGCAGCTTCGGGAGGCAAGAGACCCAGTACTTC. Protein sequence: CASSFGRQETQYF.

V is TRBV2 and J is TRBJ2-7, with a possible D match to TRBD1 (5 bases). Germline CDR1 SNHLY, CDR2 FYNNEI. The CDR3 contains 15 residues. Trimming left V 6 bases short and J 0 bases short, with 15 bases between. The CDR3 DNA follows: TGTGCCAGCAGCGATGGACAAGGTCTCTCCTACGAGCAGTACTTC. This gives the protein CASSDGQGLSYEQYF.

In this sample, this clonotype turned up a few times. The rearrangement joins TRBV28 to TRBJ2-3; D call uncertain. The V end was cut by 3 bases, the J end by 1 base, with 11 bases between. The CDR3 contains 15 residues. Per germline, CDR1 MDHEN and CDR2 SYDVKM. The CDR3 region is CASSFEVGGTDTQYF. CDR3 in DNA: TGTGCCAGCAGTTTCGAGGTTGGGGGCACAGATACGCAGTATTTT.

Ten or more counts support this clonotype. This rearrangement joins TRBV28 to TRBJ2-5; no firm D call. The CDR3 runs to 14 residues. Trimming cost V 5 bases and J 1 base, with 11 bases left between them. Germline V CDR1 and CDR2: MDHEN, SYDVKM. CDR3 DNA sequence: TGTGCCAGCAGTCTGAGTAATTTCCAAGAGACCCAGTACTTC. Amino acids: CASSLSNFQETQYF.

This clonotype was counted many times. The CDR3 protein is CASSDLEEGAFTDTQYF. For the CDR3, the DNA is TGTGCCAGCAGCGACTTAGAGGAAGGGGCTTTCACAGATACGCAGTATTTT. This chain connects TRBV7-9 to TRBJ2-3, with D possibly matching TRBD1 (5 bases). This CDR3 contains 17 residues. Trimming pared 5 bases from V and 2 bases from J, leaving 20 bases between. From germline, CDR1 is SEHNR and CDR2 FQNEAQ (reference sequence).

The J gene is TRBJ2-5, the V gene TRBV20-1; no clear D gene. The CDR3 loop spans 14 amino acids. The V end was cut by 3 bases, the J end by 4 bases, with 15 bases between. Germline CDR1 and CDR2: DFQATT and SNEGSKA (reference sequence). The CDR3 sequence is CSASLDGSGETQYF. The CDR3 coding sequence is TGCAGTGCTAGCCTGGACGGGTCAGGAGAGACCCAGTACTTC.

This chain links TRBV5-6 with TRBJ2-7, with D possibly TRBD1 on 5 matching bases. The CDR3 is 14 residues long. V was shortened by 0 bases and J by 3 bases, with 10 bases between the two germline ends. CDR1 is SGHDT and CDR2 is YYEEEE in the germline V gene. DNA for the CDR3: TGTGCCAGCAGCTTGGGACAGAGAGGCTACGAGCAGTACTTC. Encoded protein: CASSLGQRGYEQYF.

This chain links TRBV28 with TRBJ1-1; 10 bases are shared with TRBD1. V was clipped by 0 bases and J by 8 bases; unmatched bases: 9. The germline V gene encodes CDR1 MDHEN and CDR2 SYDVKM. This CDR3 contains 16 residues. CDR3 amino acids: CASSLWTGGFKKEAFF. The CDR3 DNA sequence: TGTGCCAGCAGTTTATGGACAGGGGGCTTCAAGAAAGAAGCTTTCTTT.

This rearrangement joins TRBV10-3 to TRBJ2-2; possible D gene TRBD2, 6 bases. CDR1 and CDR2 (germline): ENHRY, SYGVKD. This CDR3 has 14 residues. Trimming left V 0 bases short and J 5 bases short, with 7 bases between. As DNA, the CDR3 is TGTGCCATCAGTGAGTCAGGGAGGACCGGGGAGCTGTTTTTT. Protein sequence: CAISESGRTGELFF.